The rows below give T cell receptor beta chains drawn from one sample of a study of CD8 T cells in Susac syndrome. TCRdb itself ran the immunoSEQ multiplex PCR reads through MiXCR, one entry per CDR3 protein. Among about 190,000 distinct CDR3 sequences listed, approximately 95% were seen once. Sequenced material: CD4+ T cells from PBMCs. These receptors were taken from a human donor in good health. Each CDR3 is given with its conserved first and last residue.

TRBV19	TRBJ2-1	CASSRVRANNEQFF
TRBV27	TRBJ1-5	CASSLGRRSGQPQHF
TRBV5-4	TRBJ1-2	CASSPDRVRPTF
TRBV18	TRBJ1-2	CASSPPSLAGVSYGYTF
TRBV7-9	TRBJ2-2	CASRSDPNTGELFF
TRBV27	TRBJ2-5	CASSRLGQETQYF
TRBV7-9	TRBJ2-1	CASSLTGGEQFF
TRBV20-1	TRBJ1-1	CSAPRANTEAFF
TRBV2	TRBJ2-1	CASSEGRGAGHYNEQFF
TRBV12-3/TRBV12-4	TRBJ1-1	CASSWTGRNTEAFF
TRBV2	TRBJ1-6	CASKTESNSPLHF
TRBV2	TRBJ2-5	CASSPGTGYPQETQYF
TRBV29-1	TRBJ2-1	CSAYSGTLFSAQFF
TRBV4-1	TRBJ1-4	CASSQRVVNEKLFF
TRBV11-2	TRBJ2-4	CASSLENIQYF
TRBV18	TRBJ1-6	CASSPANNSPLHF
TRBV29-1	TRBJ1-5	CSVGTGNQPQHF
TRBV5-1	TRBJ2-3	CASSLESGDGTDTQYF
TRBV20-1	TRBJ2-3	CSGAARGHADTQYF
TRBV7-6	TRBJ2-2	CASSFPGTSSAGELFF
TRBV12-3/TRBV12-4	TRBJ1-1	CASTLEVNTEAFF
TRBV7-9	TRBJ2-2	CASSRSPGRGGELFF
TRBV7-9	TRBJ2-3	CASSLQLGADTQYF
TRBV29-1	TRBJ2-1	CSVGASGSGEQFF
TRBV3-1	TRBJ2-1	CASSQGQGGYEQFF
TRBV9	TRBJ2-3	CASGQGTDTQYF
TRBV29-1	TRBJ2-5	CSVVHSQETQYF
TRBV7-8	TRBJ2-1	CASRLGSGGYNEQFF
TRBV7-2	TRBJ2-3	CASGVAGGYTDTQYF
TRBV27	TRBJ2-2	CASSLRGSGELFF
TRBV20-1	TRBJ1-3	CSVLTVRSGNTIYF
TRBV28	TRBJ1-2	CASRRALANYGYTF
TRBV9	TRBJ2-5	CASSFRTSQETQYF
TRBV3-1	TRBJ1-1	CASSSALTTENTEAFF
TRBV7-2	TRBJ1-5	CASSLEDSANQPQHF
TRBV20-1	TRBJ2-5	CSAEPGRYQETQYF